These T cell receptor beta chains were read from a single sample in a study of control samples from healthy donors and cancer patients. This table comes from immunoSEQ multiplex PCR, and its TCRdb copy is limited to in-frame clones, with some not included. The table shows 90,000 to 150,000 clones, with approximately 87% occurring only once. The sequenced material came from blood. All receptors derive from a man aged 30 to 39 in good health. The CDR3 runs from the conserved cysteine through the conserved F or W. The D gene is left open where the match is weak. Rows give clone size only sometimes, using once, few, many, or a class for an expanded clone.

CDR3nt: TGTGCCAGTAGTTTTTTAACAGGGTTGAAAGAGACCCAGTACTTC
CDR3aa: CASSFLTGLKETQYF
j_gene: TRBJ2-5
d_gene: -
v_gene: TRBV19
abundance: -

CDR3nt: TGTGCCAGCAGCCCCCCCGTAGGTCTAGGTTCACCCCTCCACTTT
CDR3aa: CASSPPVGLGSPLHF
j_gene: TRBJ1-6
d_gene: -
v_gene: TRBV7-2
abundance: -

CDR3nt: TGTGCCAGCAGCCGAAACAGGGGGCCCCACGAGCAGTACTTC
CDR3aa: CASSRNRGPHEQYF
j_gene: TRBJ2-7
d_gene: TRBD1
v_gene: TRBV3-1/TRBV3-2
abundance: -

CDR3nt: TGTGCCAGCAGCGCAAGAGAGGGCCGACAGGAGGGGGGCACTGAAGCTTTCTTT
CDR3aa: CASSAREGRQEGGTEAFF
j_gene: TRBJ1-1
d_gene: -
v_gene: TRBV11-2
abundance: -

CDR3nt: TGCGCCAGCAGCGCTTTACAGGGGGCGCGGGAGACCCAGTACTTC
CDR3aa: CASSALQGARETQYF
j_gene: TRBJ2-5
d_gene: TRBD1
v_gene: TRBV5-1
abundance: -

CDR3nt: TGTGCCAGCAGCTCCCCCCAGATGGATATTTTGAACACTGAAGCTTTCTTT
CDR3aa: CASSSPQMDILNTEAFF
j_gene: TRBJ1-1
d_gene: -
v_gene: TRBV7-9
abundance: -

CDR3nt: TGTGCCAGCAGCGACAGGGGAAGGGCCTTAGATTCACCCCTCCACTTT
CDR3aa: CASSDRGRALDSPLHF
j_gene: TRBJ1-6
d_gene: TRBD1
v_gene: TRBV7-2
abundance: -

CDR3nt: TGTGCCAGCAGCATGACAGGGGGATCTCTGGCCCTCCACTTT
CDR3aa: CASSMTGGSLALHF
j_gene: TRBJ1-6
d_gene: TRBD1
v_gene: TRBV27
abundance: -

CDR3nt: TGTGCCAGCAGCCGCAGGTCAGGGGGCCCAACTAATGAAAAACTGTTTTTT
CDR3aa: CASSRRSGGPTNEKLFF
j_gene: TRBJ1-4
d_gene: TRBD1
v_gene: TRBV11-2
abundance: -

CDR3nt: TGTGCCAGCAGTTCCCACCTGAACACTGAAGCTTTCTTT
CDR3aa: CASSSHLNTEAFF
j_gene: TRBJ1-1
d_gene: -
v_gene: TRBV12-3/TRBV12-4
abundance: -

CDR3nt: TGCGCCAGCACCGCGGGACAGGGCCTTCCAGATACGCAGTATTTT
CDR3aa: CASTAGQGLPDTQYF
j_gene: TRBJ2-3
d_gene: TRBD1
v_gene: TRBV10-2
abundance: few

CDR3nt: TGCAGCGCTTTAAAGACAGGGGACGGCTACACCTTC
CDR3aa: CSALKTGDGYTF
j_gene: TRBJ1-2
d_gene: TRBD1
v_gene: TRBV29-1
abundance: once

CDR3nt: TGTGCCAGCAGCCCCAGGACTAGCGGGCGCGCCGGGACCCAGTACTTC
CDR3aa: CASSPRTSGRAGTQYF
j_gene: TRBJ2-5
d_gene: TRBD2
v_gene: TRBV9
abundance: -

CDR3nt: TGTGCCAGTAGTGTCGACAGGGCTCGTCTCTACGAGCAGTACTTC
CDR3aa: CASSVDRARLYEQYF
j_gene: TRBJ2-7
d_gene: TRBD1
v_gene: TRBV19
abundance: -

CDR3nt: TGCGCCAGCAGCCACGGACTAGTCAGGGATACGCAGTATTTT
CDR3aa: CASSHGLVRDTQYF
j_gene: TRBJ2-3
d_gene: TRBD2
v_gene: TRBV5-1
abundance: -

CDR3nt: TGTGCCAGCAGTGAAGTGGGGTTCCCTGCAACTAATGAAAAACTGTTTTTT
CDR3aa: CASSEVGFPATNEKLFF
j_gene: TRBJ1-4
d_gene: -
v_gene: TRBV2
abundance: -

CDR3nt: TGTGCCAGCAGTTCCGGGACAGGGCACACTGAAGCTTTCTTT
CDR3aa: CASSSGTGHTEAFF
j_gene: TRBJ1-1
d_gene: TRBD1
v_gene: TRBV28
abundance: -

CDR3nt: TGTGCCAGCAGTTCGAGCGGGGGGTATAAAGATACGCAGTATTTT
CDR3aa: CASSSSGGYKDTQYF
j_gene: TRBJ2-3
d_gene: TRBD2
v_gene: TRBV6-5
abundance: -

CDR3nt: TGTGCCAGCACCGACTCGCTGCGGAGCTATGGCTACACCTTC
CDR3aa: CASTDSLRSYGYTF
j_gene: TRBJ1-2
d_gene: -
v_gene: TRBV9
abundance: -

CDR3nt: TGTGCCAGCAAAGGTCCTTTTGATAATTCACCCCTCCACTTT
CDR3aa: CASKGPFDNSPLHF
j_gene: TRBJ1-6
d_gene: -
v_gene: TRBV27
abundance: many

CDR3nt: TGCAGCGTGTCAGGGACAGCAACTAATGAAAAACTGTTTTTT
CDR3aa: CSVSGTATNEKLFF
j_gene: TRBJ1-4
d_gene: TRBD1
v_gene: TRBV29-1
abundance: -

CDR3nt: TGTGCCAGCAGTACCGGACAGCTCACACCTCAGCCCCAGCATTTT
CDR3aa: CASSTGQLTPQPQHF
j_gene: TRBJ1-5
d_gene: -
v_gene: TRBV28
abundance: -

CDR3nt: TGTGCCTGTTGGTACGGCTCCTATAATTCACCCCTCCACTTT
CDR3aa: CACWYGSYNSPLHF
j_gene: TRBJ1-6
d_gene: -
v_gene: TRBV30
abundance: few

CDR3nt: TGTGCCAGCAGTGATTGGGCTAACGTCTTC
CDR3aa: CASSDWANVF
j_gene: TRBJ2-1
d_gene: -
v_gene: TRBV6-1
abundance: -

CDR3nt: TGTGCCAGCAGCTTGGCAGGGCGCAGAAACACCATATATTTT
CDR3aa: CASSLAGRRNTIYF
j_gene: TRBJ1-3
d_gene: -
v_gene: TRBV5-6
abundance: -

CDR3nt: TGTGCCAGCAGCGGACAGGGTGTGGGCTATGGCTACACCTTC
CDR3aa: CASSGQGVGYGYTF
j_gene: TRBJ1-2
d_gene: TRBD1
v_gene: TRBV4-2
abundance: -

CDR3nt: TGTGCCAGCAGAGAGGGGAATGAGCAGTTCTTC
CDR3aa: CASREGNEQFF
j_gene: TRBJ2-1
d_gene: -
v_gene: TRBV7-3
abundance: -

CDR3nt: TGTGCCAGCAGCCTCGCCCGGGACTGGGGGGAGCTGTTTTTT
CDR3aa: CASSLARDWGELFF
j_gene: TRBJ2-2
d_gene: -
v_gene: TRBV7-2
abundance: -

CDR3nt: TGTGCCAGCAGCTTCGCCAAAAACATTCAGTACTTC
CDR3aa: CASSFAKNIQYF
j_gene: TRBJ2-4
d_gene: -
v_gene: TRBV5-6
abundance: -

CDR3nt: TGTGCCAGCAGTTTGGGGGGTAGCAATCAGCCCCAGCATTTT
CDR3aa: CASSLGGSNQPQHF
j_gene: TRBJ1-5
d_gene: -
v_gene: TRBV27
abundance: few

CDR3nt: TGCAGCGCTGGACAGGCCCTGGGGGAAAAACTGTTTTTT
CDR3aa: CSAGQALGEKLFF
j_gene: TRBJ1-4
d_gene: TRBD1
v_gene: TRBV29-1
abundance: -

CDR3nt: TGTGCCAGTACCGAACCCGGGACAGCGTACGGCTACACCTTC
CDR3aa: CASTEPGTAYGYTF
j_gene: TRBJ1-2
d_gene: TRBD1
v_gene: TRBV19
abundance: once

CDR3nt: TGCGCCAGCAGTGAGTCCACCGATGAGCAGTTCTTC
CDR3aa: CASSESTDEQFF
j_gene: TRBJ2-1
d_gene: -
v_gene: TRBV10-1
abundance: -

CDR3nt: TGCAGCGTTGCTGACCTCATCGCCTATGGCTACACCTTC
CDR3aa: CSVADLIAYGYTF
j_gene: TRBJ1-2
d_gene: -
v_gene: TRBV29-1
abundance: once

CDR3nt: TGTGCTAGTGGTTTGGTACTTGGCGGGGGGGGTCTAGATACGCAGTATTTT
CDR3aa: CASGLVLGGGGLDTQYF
j_gene: TRBJ2-3
d_gene: TRBD2
v_gene: TRBV12-5
abundance: -

CDR3nt: TGTGCCTGGAGTGTACTTTTGGGTACTAATGAAAAACTGTTTTTT
CDR3aa: CAWSVLLGTNEKLFF
j_gene: TRBJ1-4
d_gene: -
v_gene: TRBV30
abundance: -

CDR3nt: TGCGCCAGCAGCCCCCGGACTAGCGGAGAGACCCAGTACTTC
CDR3aa: CASSPRTSGETQYF
j_gene: TRBJ2-5
d_gene: TRBD2
v_gene: TRBV4-1
abundance: -

CDR3nt: TGTGCCAGCAGCCAACAGGGAGGCTACGAGCAGTACTTC
CDR3aa: CASSQQGGYEQYF
j_gene: TRBJ2-7
d_gene: -
v_gene: TRBV27
abundance: -

CDR3nt: TGTGCCAGCAGCCCGAGAAGCGGGGGGAAAGCAGATACGCAGTATTTT
CDR3aa: CASSPRSGGKADTQYF
j_gene: TRBJ2-3
d_gene: TRBD2
v_gene: TRBV7-3
abundance: -

CDR3nt: TGTGCCAGCAGTTTGGCCACAGATACGCAGTATTTT
CDR3aa: CASSLATDTQYF
j_gene: TRBJ2-3
d_gene: -
v_gene: TRBV12-3/TRBV12-4
abundance: -

CDR3nt: TGTGCCGTTAGAAGACAGATGAACACTGAAGCTTTCTTT
CDR3aa: CAVRRQMNTEAFF
j_gene: TRBJ1-1
d_gene: -
v_gene: TRBV5-4
abundance: -

CDR3nt: TGTGCCGGGAGTGGACAGGGACTTAATGAAAAACTGTTTTTT
CDR3aa: CAGSGQGLNEKLFF
j_gene: TRBJ1-4
d_gene: TRBD1
v_gene: TRBV2
abundance: -

CDR3nt: TGTGCCAGCAGCCGAGGAGGGATCCCTGAAGCTTTCTTT
CDR3aa: CASSRGGIPEAFF
j_gene: TRBJ1-1
d_gene: -
v_gene: TRBV7-9
abundance: -

CDR3nt: TGTGCCAGCAGTGGGGTTACAATCTATGGCTACACCTTC
CDR3aa: CASSGVTIYGYTF
j_gene: TRBJ1-2
d_gene: -
v_gene: TRBV9
abundance: once

CDR3nt: TGCAGTGCTATTGACAGAGCCTTTTCCGAGAGCTCCTATAATTCACCCCTCCACTTT
CDR3aa: CSAIDRAFSESSYNSPLHF
j_gene: TRBJ1-6
d_gene: -
v_gene: TRBV20-1
abundance: -

CDR3nt: TGTGCCAGCGCTGCCCCAGGGCTTGAGAACACTGAAGCTTTCTTT
CDR3aa: CASAAPGLENTEAFF
j_gene: TRBJ1-1
d_gene: -
v_gene: TRBV9
abundance: -

CDR3nt: TGTGCCAGCAGCCCGGGGCCCTCGGAGCGGCCCCAGCATTTT
CDR3aa: CASSPGPSERPQHF
j_gene: TRBJ1-5
d_gene: -
v_gene: TRBV5-6
abundance: medium-sized

CDR3nt: TGTGCCAGCAGCCAAGGGGACACCTACAATGAGCAGTTCTTC
CDR3aa: CASSQGDTYNEQFF
j_gene: TRBJ2-1
d_gene: -
v_gene: TRBV3-1/TRBV3-2
abundance: -

CDR3nt: TGTGCCAGTAGTGGTGTCACGGGCAATTCACCCCTCCACTTT
CDR3aa: CASSGVTGNSPLHF
j_gene: TRBJ1-6
d_gene: -
v_gene: TRBV19
abundance: -

CDR3nt: TGTGCCAGCAGAGAGCCCCAGGAAGGGGGCTACACCTTC
CDR3aa: CASREPQEGGYTF
j_gene: TRBJ1-2
d_gene: -
v_gene: TRBV2
abundance: -

CDR3nt: TGTGCCAGTAACCTCCCCGGGGGGGTTAGTGAAAAACTGTTTTTT
CDR3aa: CASNLPGGVSEKLFF
j_gene: TRBJ1-4
d_gene: -
v_gene: TRBV19
abundance: -

CDR3nt: TGTGCCAGTAGTGAAGACAGTCTCGGGCCCCAGCATTTT
CDR3aa: CASSEDSLGPQHF
j_gene: TRBJ1-5
d_gene: -
v_gene: TRBV19
abundance: -

CDR3nt: TGTGCCAGCTCACCCCCGGGACAGGGGGGAGAGACCCAGTACTTC
CDR3aa: CASSPPGQGGETQYF
j_gene: TRBJ2-5
d_gene: TRBD1
v_gene: TRBV18
abundance: -

CDR3nt: TGTGCCAGCAGCTTACCTGCCAAGGGTGGCTACACCTTC
CDR3aa: CASSLPAKGGYTF
j_gene: TRBJ1-2
d_gene: -
v_gene: TRBV11-3
abundance: -

CDR3nt: TGCGCCAGCAGCCAAGACGACGTCTATGGCTACACCTTC
CDR3aa: CASSQDDVYGYTF
j_gene: TRBJ1-2
d_gene: -
v_gene: TRBV4-1
abundance: -

CDR3nt: TGTGCCAGCAGCCCAGGGACAGTCGTGCAAGATACGCAGTATTTT
CDR3aa: CASSPGTVVQDTQYF
j_gene: TRBJ2-3
d_gene: TRBD1
v_gene: TRBV5-8
abundance: -

CDR3nt: TGTGCCAGCAGTTTACTCGGGAGGGGGCTAGCGGGGGGCTTTAACACCGGGGAGCTGTTTTTT
CDR3aa: CASSLLGRGLAGGFNTGELFF
j_gene: TRBJ2-2
d_gene: TRBD2
v_gene: TRBV27
abundance: -

CDR3nt: TGCGCCAGCAGCTTGGATCGACTAGCGATGGAGACCCAGTACTTC
CDR3aa: CASSLDRLAMETQYF
j_gene: TRBJ2-5
d_gene: TRBD2
v_gene: TRBV5-1
abundance: -